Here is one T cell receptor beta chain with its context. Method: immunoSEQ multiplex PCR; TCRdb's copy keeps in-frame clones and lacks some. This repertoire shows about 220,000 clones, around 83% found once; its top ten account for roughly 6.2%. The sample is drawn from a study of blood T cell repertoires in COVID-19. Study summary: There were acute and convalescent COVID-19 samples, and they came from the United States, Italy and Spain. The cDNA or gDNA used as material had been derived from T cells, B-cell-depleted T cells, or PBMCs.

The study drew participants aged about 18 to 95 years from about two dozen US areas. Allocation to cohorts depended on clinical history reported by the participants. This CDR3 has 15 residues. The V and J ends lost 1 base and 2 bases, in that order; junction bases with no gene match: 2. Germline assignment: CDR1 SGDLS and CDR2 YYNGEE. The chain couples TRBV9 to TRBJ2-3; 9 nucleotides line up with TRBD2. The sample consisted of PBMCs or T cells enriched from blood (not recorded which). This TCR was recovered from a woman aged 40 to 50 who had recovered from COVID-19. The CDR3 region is CASSVTSGHTDTQYF. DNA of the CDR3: TGTGCCAGCAGCGTAACTAGCGGGCACACAGATACGCAGTATTTT. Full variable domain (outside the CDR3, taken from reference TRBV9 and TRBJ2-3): DSGVTQTPKHLITATGQRVTLRCSPRSGDLSVYWYQQSLDQGLQFLIQYYNGEERAKGNILERFSAQQFPDLHSELNLSSLELGDSALYFCASSVTSGHTDTQYFGPGTRLTVL.